This T cell receptor (beta chain) was identified in a study of cytomegalovirus exposure and HLA in healthy donors. With respect to this clone: Its antigen is not known.

Study-wide points: Association with HLA alleles at 0.05 false discovery rate was found for 16,951 TCR beta sequences in a later analysis. In a later analysis, DRB1 alleles had the most associated TCRs; HLA-C alleles the fewest. As confirmed in vitro, a few CMV-associated chains were specific for CMV antigens.

It was with 60 Vbeta and 13 Jbeta primers that the PCR ran. As handled by the study authors: It was a later analysis that counted roughly 80 million unique TCR beta chains, of which about 10 million were shared. Data came from immunoSEQ multiplex PCR; TCRdb stores just in-frame clones and leaves some out. The DNA gave D and trimming, while V, J and clone size come from that table. The data show 70,000 to 100,000 clones, 67% seen once. The length of the CDR3 is 15 residues. Trimming cost V 4 bases and J 0 bases, with 13 bases left between them. CDR1 is SNHLY and CDR2 is FYNNEI in the germline V gene. The sequence derives from a woman aged 45-60 years in good health and CMV-seropositive. Sample: PBMCs. The V call is TRBV2, the J call TRBJ2-7; possibly TRBD2 for D (6 bases). CDR3 nucleotides: TGTGCCAGCAGTGCGACTAGTGGGAGCTCCTACGAGCAGTACTTC. Amino acid sequence: CASSATSGSSYEQYF.